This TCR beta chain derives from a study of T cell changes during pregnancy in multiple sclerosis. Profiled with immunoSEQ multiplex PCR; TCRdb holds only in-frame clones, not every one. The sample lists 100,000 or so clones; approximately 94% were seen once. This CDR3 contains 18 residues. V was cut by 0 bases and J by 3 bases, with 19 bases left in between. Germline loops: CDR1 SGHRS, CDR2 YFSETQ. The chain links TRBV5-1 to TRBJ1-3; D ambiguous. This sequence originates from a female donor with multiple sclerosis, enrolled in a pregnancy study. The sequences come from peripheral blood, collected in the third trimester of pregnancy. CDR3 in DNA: TGCGCCAGCAGCTTGGATTATAGACATCAATTCTTTGGAAACACCATATATTTT. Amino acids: CASSLDYRHQFFGNTIYF.